The T cell receptor beta chain described here comes from a study of T cells in Graves' hyperthyroidism and ophthalmopathy. Study findings and constraints: Peripheral blood also featured most of the thyroid clonotypes expanded above 0.001.

V lost 2 bases and J 7 bases, leaving 12 bases between the germline ends. The CDR3 contains 14 residues. CDR1 and CDR2 (germline): MNHNS, SASEGT. Amplification of TCR beta CDR3 regions was performed using RNA transcripts as template. Primed by the HTBI set, a first-round RT-PCR was run on the TCR CDR3. TCRdb itself ran the multiplex PCR reads through MiXCR, one entry per CDR3 protein. Seen here are about 260,000 distinct CDR3 sequences, around 15% observed once, and the top ten hold about 30%. This clonotype occurred a few times. The target antigen is unknown. V is TRBV6-1 and J is TRBJ1-3, with D unresolved. The receptor was derived from a young woman with Graves' ophthalmopathy. Source material: blood. The CDR3 region is CASSEFRSGNTIYF. CDR3 in DNA: TGTGCCAGCAGTGAATTTAGGAGTGGGAACACCATATATTTT.